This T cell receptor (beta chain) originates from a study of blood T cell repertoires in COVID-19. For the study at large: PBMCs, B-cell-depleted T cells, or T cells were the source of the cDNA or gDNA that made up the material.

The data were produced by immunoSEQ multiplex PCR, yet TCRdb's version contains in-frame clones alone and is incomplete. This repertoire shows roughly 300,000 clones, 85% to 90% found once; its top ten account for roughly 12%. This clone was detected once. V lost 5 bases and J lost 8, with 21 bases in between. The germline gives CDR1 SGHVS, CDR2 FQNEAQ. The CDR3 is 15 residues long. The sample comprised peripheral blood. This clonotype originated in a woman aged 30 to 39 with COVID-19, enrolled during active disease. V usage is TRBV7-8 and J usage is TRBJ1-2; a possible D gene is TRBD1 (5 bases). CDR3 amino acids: CASSPQAGMEIGYTF. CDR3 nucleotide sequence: TGTGCCAGCAGCCCCCAGGCAGGGATGGAGATCGGCTACACCTTC.